This TCR beta chain was documented in a study of cytomegalovirus exposure and HLA in healthy donors. The PCR used 60 Vbeta and 13 Jbeta primers. Profiling relied on immunoSEQ multiplex PCR, and the TCRdb table lists in-frame clones only, not all of them. The repertoire holds 150,000 to 200,000 clones, 70% to 85% seen once, with approximately 1.3% in the top ten. V was shortened by 2 bases and J by 1 base, with 9 bases between the two germline ends. Germline V gene sequence: CDR1 SNHLY, CDR2 FYNNEI. The CDR3 consists of 15 residues. This clonotype was sampled from a man aged 18 to 35 in good health and CMV-seronegative. The chain recombines TRBV2 with TRBJ1-3, with D perhaps TRBD1 (5 bases). The specimen sequenced was PBMCs. CDR3 bases: TGTGCCAGCAGTGAATCGACAGCATCTGGAAACACCATATATTTT. It encodes CASSESTASGNTIYF.